This section outlines one T cell receptor beta chain sequence together with its context. Its antigen is currently unknown. Repertoires were generated with immunoSEQ multiplex PCR, while TCRdb's copy carries only in-frame clones and drops some. The sample gives 190,000 or so clones, approximately 84% of which show up once; approximately 3% is in the top ten. This sample is drawn from a study of cytomegalovirus exposure and HLA in healthy donors. Broader study findings: Reports showed the classifier diagnosing cytomegalovirus status with high specificity and sensitivity. Researchers counted 164 TCR beta chains as cytomegalovirus-associated. The authors confirmed in vitro that a few CMV-associated chains were specific for CMV antigens.

The germline V gene encodes CDR1 SGHTA and CDR2 FQGNSA. This CDR3 has 15 amino acids. V gave up 5 bases and J gave up 8 bases; unmatched junction bases: 6. The V and J genes are TRBV7-2 and TRBJ2-2, with TRBD1 identical over 12 bases. The sequence was obtained from a woman younger than 30 in good health and CMV-seropositive. The material sequenced was PBMCs. This CDR3 reads CASSPGQGALGELFF. The CDR3 region has the DNA TGTGCCAGCAGCCCGGGACAGGGGGCTTTGGGGGAGCTGTTTTTT.